Detailed here is one T cell receptor beta chain. The repertoire was sequenced with immunoSEQ multiplex PCR; TCRdb's copy has only in-frame clones and lacks some. The repertoire includes approximately 81,000 clones, around four fifths of them detected once, and around 3.9% sits in the top ten. These data originate in a study of technical replicates of blood from a handful of donors. V lost 4 bases to trimming and J lost 7 bases, with 17 bases between them. Germline V gene sequence: CDR1 LGHNA, CDR2 YNFKEQ. The CDR3 runs to 15 residues. The specimen sequenced was PBMCs. The chain uses TRBV4-2 and TRBJ2-4; perhaps TRBD1 as D (6 bases). This TCR came from a human donor in good health. Some clones in this sample may be carry-over from other donors' samples. The CDR3 spells CASSRNRDTFNIQYF. In nucleotides, the CDR3 is TGTGCCAGCAGCCGAAACCGGGACACTTTTAACATTCAGTACTTC.